This T cell receptor beta chain was recorded in a study of T cells after yellow fever vaccination. UMIs were added to TCR cDNA along with a universal primer site when it was made by 5'RACE template switching. TCRdb reanalysed the 5' RACE reads using MiXCR and keeps one entry per CDR3 protein. The data show approximately 550,000 distinct CDR3 sequences, about 13% seen once. This clonotype was recorded a few times. V shed 5 bases and J 10 bases; nucleotides not matched to a gene: 7. This CDR3 has 13 amino acids. The V gene's germline CDR1 is MNHNS and CDR2 SASEGT. The V gene is TRBV6-1, the J gene TRBJ2-1, with 8 bases matching TRBD2. This receptor was identified in a man aged 25-40 years who received the YFV17D yellow fever vaccine. The input for sequencing was PBMCs, taken on the day of the yellow fever booster vaccination. CDR3 loop: CASSTGLGPEQFF. DNA of the CDR3: TGTGCCAGCAGTACGGGACTAGGACCGGAGCAGTTCTTC.